This is a list of T cell receptor beta chains from one sample in a study of blood T cell repertoires in COVID-19. Libraries were prepared by immunoSEQ multiplex PCR; TCRdb keeps only in-frame clonotypes and omits some of them. The profile shows some 330,000 clones, about four fifths of them singletons. The sample comprised PBMCs or T cells enriched from blood (not recorded which). These receptor sequences come from a woman in her 50s who had recovered from COVID-19. Each CDR3 is given with its conserved first and last residue. Each record gives: V gene, CDR3 protein.

V gene: TRBV2; CDR3 protein: CASSHRGQYNEQFF
V gene: TRBV7-5; CDR3 protein: CARYGGADTQYF
V gene: TRBV29-1; CDR3 protein: CSVAGGKYGYTF
V gene: TRBV7-3; CDR3 protein: CASSLTGVTEAFF
V gene: TRBV12-3/TRBV12-4; CDR3 protein: CASSPAGAETQYF
V gene: TRBV4-1; CDR3 protein: CASSQLAGEPVRFF
V gene: TRBV24-1; CDR3 protein: CATSRGFNQPQHF
V gene: TRBV12-5; CDR3 protein: CASGASQGAGYTF
V gene: TRBV6-2/TRBV6-3; CDR3 protein: CASSNGVSGANVLTF
V gene: TRBV28; CDR3 protein: CASSAGGTEYLMDGYTF
V gene: TRBV4-3; CDR3 protein: CASSQQAGSSYEQYF
V gene: TRBV11-3; CDR3 protein: CASSLESGRGSGTEAFF
V gene: TRBV3-1/TRBV3-2; CDR3 protein: CASSQPGGGYTF
V gene: TRBV3-1/TRBV3-2; CDR3 protein: CASSLNSGYTDTQYF
V gene: TRBV27; CDR3 protein: CASSPRQGWQSGKTQYF
V gene: TRBV7-8; CDR3 protein: CASSQHQGRELFF
V gene: TRBV7-2; CDR3 protein: CASSLALEQYF
V gene: TRBV14; CDR3 protein: CASSPQGSGANVLTF
V gene: TRBV27; CDR3 protein: CASSLEHLTPQYF
V gene: TRBV5-6; CDR3 protein: CASSSGGKAVGEKLFF
V gene: TRBV7-2; CDR3 protein: CASSSGHIVLAEAFF
V gene: TRBV7-9; CDR3 protein: CASSLGQSPLHF
V gene: TRBV9; CDR3 protein: CASSVGVSGRKTQYF
V gene: TRBV3-1/TRBV3-2; CDR3 protein: CASSHTPREQFF
V gene: TRBV4-2; CDR3 protein: CASSQAGQGYEQYF
V gene: TRBV7-8; CDR3 protein: CASTLYGTSNEQYF
V gene: TRBV19; CDR3 protein: CASSSVGVTDTQYF
V gene: TRBV5-4; CDR3 protein: CASSHSDEQYF
V gene: TRBV5-8; CDR3 protein: CASSLATGGTETQYF
V gene: TRBV4-1; CDR3 protein: CASSRNLGQGANQPQHF
V gene: TRBV6-5; CDR3 protein: CASEGGGSTDTQYF
V gene: TRBV19; CDR3 protein: CASSFGVVQYF
V gene: TRBV6-5; CDR3 protein: CASSYVRGGTDTQYF
V gene: TRBV5-1; CDR3 protein: CASSLRTGVKGEQYF
V gene: TRBV6-4; CDR3 protein: CASSPRPYEQYF
V gene: TRBV19; CDR3 protein: CASTHWTAGGMNTEAFF
V gene: TRBV20-1; CDR3 protein: CSASRGMAFF
V gene: TRBV9; CDR3 protein: CASSAPLAGINEQFF
V gene: TRBV7-2; CDR3 protein: CASSLAGAGELFF
V gene: TRBV7-9; CDR3 protein: CASSRDRLYNEQFF
V gene: TRBV4-3; CDR3 protein: CASSQVADPQGADTQYF
V gene: TRBV2; CDR3 protein: CASSAGTNLYGYTF
V gene: TRBV9; CDR3 protein: CASSVVAGGNTEAFF
V gene: TRBV5-1; CDR3 protein: CASSVGQGNTEAFF
V gene: TRBV6-1; CDR3 protein: CASSEARVWDRGRNTEAFF